Listed below are T cell receptor beta chains from one sample, sequenced in a study of T cells after yellow fever vaccination. TCRdb re-analysed the 5' RACE reads in MiXCR, keeping a single row per CDR3 protein. Of about 120,000 distinct CDR3 sequences in the sample, 7.2% were seen once. This material consisted of CD4+ T cells sorted from PBMCs, taken more than 40 days after the first yellow fever vaccination. These receptors came from a man aged 18 to 35 who received the YFV17D yellow fever vaccine. The CDR3 runs from the conserved cysteine through the conserved F or W. The order of the fields is D gene, J gene, V gene, clone size, CDR3 DNA, CDR3 protein. The D gene is left open where the match is weak. Clone size is given for some rows only: seen once, a few or many times, or a class if the clone is expanded.

NA	TRBJ2-4	TRBV9	many	TGTGCCAGCAGCCCCACACACTCTACATACGGCTTCCCGGTCAAAAACATTCAGTACTTC	CASSPTHSTYGFPVKNIQYF
TRBD1	TRBJ2-7	TRBV25-1	many	TGTGCCAGCAGTGAAGGTAACAGGGGGGTGTACGAGCAGTACTTC	CASSEGNRGVYEQYF
NA	TRBJ1-1	TRBV20-1	many	TGCAGTGCCGGGCGCCCCTCTCCCATGAACACTGAAGCTTTCTTT	CSAGRPSPMNTEAFF
TRBD1	TRBJ2-2	TRBV11-2	many	TGTGCCAGCAGCTCAAATCGCAGGGGGCGGAACACCGGGGAGCTGTTTTTT	CASSSNRRGRNTGELFF
NA	TRBJ2-5	TRBV12-3/TRBV12-4	many	TGTGCCAGCAGTTTGGGCTACAAGGGGTCAGAGACCCAGTACTTC	CASSLGYKGSETQYF
TRBD2	TRBJ2-1	TRBV7-2	NA	TGTGCCAGCAGCCCGGGGAGGGTCGACGCTAGTGAGCAGTTCTTC	CASSPGRVDASEQFF
TRBD2	TRBJ2-1	TRBV7-2	many	TGTGCCAGCAGCCCCGGGGGGGCTCACAATGAGCAGTTCTTC	CASSPGGAHNEQFF
TRBD2	TRBJ2-3	TRBV6-2/TRBV6-3	many	TGTGCCAGCAGTGACCCCTCCGGGACTAGCGGCACAGATACGCAGTATTTT	CASSDPSGTSGTDTQYF
NA	TRBJ2-7	TRBV2	many	TGTGCCAGCAGGCCTAACCGACAGGTTCCCTACGGGCAGTACTTC	CASRPNRQVPYGQYF
NA	TRBJ2-5	TRBV5-5	many	TGTGCCAGCAGATGGGATCAAGAGACCCAGTACTTC	CASRWDQETQYF
NA	TRBJ2-3	TRBV11-2	many	TGTGCCAGCAGGTCACAGGGCACAGATACGCAGTATTTT	CASRSQGTDTQYF
NA	TRBJ2-2	TRBV15	NA	TGTGCCACCACCAGTGATTTTGGGCTCGGGACGAACACCGGGGAGCTGTTTTTT	CATTSDFGLGTNTGELFF
TRBD1	TRBJ2-3	TRBV5-6	many	TGTGCCAGCAGCCTTCTGACAGGGGCACTGGGAGATACGCAGTATTTT	CASSLLTGALGDTQYF
NA	TRBJ2-5	TRBV5-6	many	TGTGCCAGCCACCCCCCCGGCGGAGAGACCCAGTACTTC	CASHPPGGETQYF
NA	TRBJ2-5	TRBV11-2	many	TGTGCCAGCAAAGGAGGGGGGAGAGAGACCCAGTACTTC	CASKGGGRETQYF
NA	TRBJ2-5	TRBV4-1	NA	TGCGCCAGCAGCCAAGGCTCCAGGGCGTTTAGTGAGACCCAGTACTTC	CASSQGSRAFSETQYF
TRBD2	TRBJ2-5	TRBV7-2	many	TGTGCCAGCAGCTCCCAGGGCCAAGCGGGGGGGCGAGAGACCCAGTACTTC	CASSSQGQAGGRETQYF
NA	TRBJ1-1	TRBV7-9	many	TGTGCCAGCTCCGAAACCTGGAACACTGAAGCTTTCTTT	CASSETWNTEAFF
NA	TRBJ2-5	TRBV10-3	few	TGTGCCATCAGTGAGGGGCAGACCCAGTACTTC	CAISEGQTQYF
NA	TRBJ2-5	TRBV18	many	TGTGCCACCTCAGGCCTACGAAAAGAGACCCAGTACTTC	CATSGLRKETQYF
NA	TRBJ1-6	TRBV7-2	many	TGTGCCAGCAGCTTGGCAACGACCTCCTATAATTCACCCCTCCACTTT	CASSLATTSYNSPLHF
NA	TRBJ2-6	TRBV29-1	NA	TGCAGCGGGGGCCAGGCTCCTGGGGCCAACGTCCTGACTTTC	CSGGQAPGANVLTF
NA	TRBJ1-5	TRBV2	many	TGTGCCAGCAGTGCCAGATCAGCCCAGCATTTT	CASSARSAQHF
NA	TRBJ1-3	TRBV7-9	NA	TGTGCCAGCAGCTCGACAGCTGGAAACACCATATATTTT	CASSSTAGNTIYF
NA	TRBJ2-5	TRBV5-1	few	TGCGCCAGCACCCCCAGTGTGTCTCAAGAGACCCAGTACTTC	CASTPSVSQETQYF
NA	TRBJ2-2	TRBV2	many	TGTGCCAGCAAACAGGGATTAACCGGGGAGCTGTTTTTT	CASKQGLTGELFF
NA	TRBJ1-5	TRBV20-1	few	TGCAGTGCTGACACGTATAGCAATCAGCCCCAGCATTTT	CSADTYSNQPQHF
TRBD1	TRBJ2-5	TRBV7-2	many	TGTGCCAGCAGCTTAGGATTCGGACAGGGTACTCCCCAGTACTTC	CASSLGFGQGTPQYF
TRBD2	TRBJ2-1	TRBV20-1	many	TGCAGTGCTAGAGCCGGGACTATCTACAATGAGCAGTTCTTC	CSARAGTIYNEQFF
TRBD2	TRBJ2-1	TRBV29-1	many	TGCAGCGTGAGCCGGACTAGCGGGGGGGACAATGAGCAGTTCTTC	CSVSRTSGGDNEQFF
NA	TRBJ2-3	TRBV4-3	few	TGCGCCAGCAGCCAAGAAGGGAGAACAGATACGCAGTATTTT	CASSQEGRTDTQYF
TRBD1	TRBJ1-1	TRBV29-1	few	TGCAGCGTTCCATCCAGGGGGGGGAACACTGAAGCTTTCTTT	CSVPSRGGNTEAFF
NA	TRBJ2-7	TRBV7-2	NA	TGTGCCAGGGGCTCCACGCTCCTCACCTGGGAGCAGTACTTC	CARGSTLLTWEQYF
NA	TRBJ2-3	TRBV5-6	NA	TGTGCCAGCAGCTTGACTACCCTCGTTGGAGATACGCAGTATTTT	CASSLTTLVGDTQYF
TRBD2	TRBJ2-7	TRBV2	NA	TGTACCAGCAGTTTAAGGACGGGACTAGCGGGGAAGTCTTACTACGAGCAGTACTTC	CTSSLRTGLAGKSYYEQYF
TRBD1	TRBJ1-1	TRBV19	NA	TGTGCCAGTGGGGACAGGGGTGCTGAAGCTTTCTTT	CASGDRGAEAFF
TRBD1	TRBJ2-1	TRBV11-1	many	TGTGCCAGCAGCTCCCCAAGACAGGGTGATCGGTTCTTC	CASSSPRQGDRFF
TRBD1	TRBJ1-6	TRBV2	many	TGTGCCACCAAGGATCGGACAGGGGCCCCTAATTCACCCCTCCACTTT	CATKDRTGAPNSPLHF
NA	TRBJ1-2	TRBV5-1	many	TGCGCCAGCAGCCCCTCCAACAGGGCAGAAAGTGGCTACACCTTC	CASSPSNRAESGYTF
NA	TRBJ1-2	TRBV12-3/TRBV12-4	many	TGTGCCAGCACCCCGAGAGGGATAGGGTATGGCTACACCTTC	CASTPRGIGYGYTF
TRBD1	TRBJ1-4	TRBV6-5	many	TGTGCCAGCAGCCGGGACAGGTGGGATGAAAAACTGTTTTTT	CASSRDRWDEKLFF
NA	TRBJ2-7	TRBV12-3/TRBV12-4	many	TGTGCCAGCAGTTTAGCGCAGGGCCGCTACGAGCAGTACTTC	CASSLAQGRYEQYF
NA	TRBJ2-7	TRBV20-1	many	TGCAGTGCCATAGGCCCGCGGGATTACGAGCAGTACTTC	CSAIGPRDYEQYF
NA	TRBJ1-4	TRBV5-1	many	TGCGCCAGCAGCCTGTCGGGGGGCGCACCAGAAAAACTGTTTTTT	CASSLSGGAPEKLFF
TRBD2	TRBJ2-1	TRBV12-3/TRBV12-4	many	TGTGCCAGCAGTCCTAGGGCCCGGGGACTAGCGGTCGATAACAATGAGCAGTTCTTC	CASSPRARGLAVDNNEQFF
TRBD1	TRBJ2-2	TRBV2	many	TGTGCCAGCACCCGCACAGGGGGCAGATCCGGGGAGCTGTTTTTT	CASTRTGGRSGELFF
NA	TRBJ2-2	TRBV7-9	many	TGTGCCAGCAGCTCCAAGCGGGCCCGGAACACCGGGGAGCTGTTTTTT	CASSSKRARNTGELFF
NA	TRBJ2-1	TRBV29-1	many	TGCAGCGTTGAATCAAACCGCAATGAGCAGTTCTTC	CSVESNRNEQFF
TRBD1	TRBJ1-4	TRBV20-1	many	TGCAGTGCCAATCGACAGGGGGCTAGTGAAAAACTGTTTTTT	CSANRQGASEKLFF
TRBD2	TRBJ2-1	TRBV7-2	many	TGTGCCAGCAGCTTGACTAGCGGGGGGGCGTTTGAGCAGTTCTTC	CASSLTSGGAFEQFF